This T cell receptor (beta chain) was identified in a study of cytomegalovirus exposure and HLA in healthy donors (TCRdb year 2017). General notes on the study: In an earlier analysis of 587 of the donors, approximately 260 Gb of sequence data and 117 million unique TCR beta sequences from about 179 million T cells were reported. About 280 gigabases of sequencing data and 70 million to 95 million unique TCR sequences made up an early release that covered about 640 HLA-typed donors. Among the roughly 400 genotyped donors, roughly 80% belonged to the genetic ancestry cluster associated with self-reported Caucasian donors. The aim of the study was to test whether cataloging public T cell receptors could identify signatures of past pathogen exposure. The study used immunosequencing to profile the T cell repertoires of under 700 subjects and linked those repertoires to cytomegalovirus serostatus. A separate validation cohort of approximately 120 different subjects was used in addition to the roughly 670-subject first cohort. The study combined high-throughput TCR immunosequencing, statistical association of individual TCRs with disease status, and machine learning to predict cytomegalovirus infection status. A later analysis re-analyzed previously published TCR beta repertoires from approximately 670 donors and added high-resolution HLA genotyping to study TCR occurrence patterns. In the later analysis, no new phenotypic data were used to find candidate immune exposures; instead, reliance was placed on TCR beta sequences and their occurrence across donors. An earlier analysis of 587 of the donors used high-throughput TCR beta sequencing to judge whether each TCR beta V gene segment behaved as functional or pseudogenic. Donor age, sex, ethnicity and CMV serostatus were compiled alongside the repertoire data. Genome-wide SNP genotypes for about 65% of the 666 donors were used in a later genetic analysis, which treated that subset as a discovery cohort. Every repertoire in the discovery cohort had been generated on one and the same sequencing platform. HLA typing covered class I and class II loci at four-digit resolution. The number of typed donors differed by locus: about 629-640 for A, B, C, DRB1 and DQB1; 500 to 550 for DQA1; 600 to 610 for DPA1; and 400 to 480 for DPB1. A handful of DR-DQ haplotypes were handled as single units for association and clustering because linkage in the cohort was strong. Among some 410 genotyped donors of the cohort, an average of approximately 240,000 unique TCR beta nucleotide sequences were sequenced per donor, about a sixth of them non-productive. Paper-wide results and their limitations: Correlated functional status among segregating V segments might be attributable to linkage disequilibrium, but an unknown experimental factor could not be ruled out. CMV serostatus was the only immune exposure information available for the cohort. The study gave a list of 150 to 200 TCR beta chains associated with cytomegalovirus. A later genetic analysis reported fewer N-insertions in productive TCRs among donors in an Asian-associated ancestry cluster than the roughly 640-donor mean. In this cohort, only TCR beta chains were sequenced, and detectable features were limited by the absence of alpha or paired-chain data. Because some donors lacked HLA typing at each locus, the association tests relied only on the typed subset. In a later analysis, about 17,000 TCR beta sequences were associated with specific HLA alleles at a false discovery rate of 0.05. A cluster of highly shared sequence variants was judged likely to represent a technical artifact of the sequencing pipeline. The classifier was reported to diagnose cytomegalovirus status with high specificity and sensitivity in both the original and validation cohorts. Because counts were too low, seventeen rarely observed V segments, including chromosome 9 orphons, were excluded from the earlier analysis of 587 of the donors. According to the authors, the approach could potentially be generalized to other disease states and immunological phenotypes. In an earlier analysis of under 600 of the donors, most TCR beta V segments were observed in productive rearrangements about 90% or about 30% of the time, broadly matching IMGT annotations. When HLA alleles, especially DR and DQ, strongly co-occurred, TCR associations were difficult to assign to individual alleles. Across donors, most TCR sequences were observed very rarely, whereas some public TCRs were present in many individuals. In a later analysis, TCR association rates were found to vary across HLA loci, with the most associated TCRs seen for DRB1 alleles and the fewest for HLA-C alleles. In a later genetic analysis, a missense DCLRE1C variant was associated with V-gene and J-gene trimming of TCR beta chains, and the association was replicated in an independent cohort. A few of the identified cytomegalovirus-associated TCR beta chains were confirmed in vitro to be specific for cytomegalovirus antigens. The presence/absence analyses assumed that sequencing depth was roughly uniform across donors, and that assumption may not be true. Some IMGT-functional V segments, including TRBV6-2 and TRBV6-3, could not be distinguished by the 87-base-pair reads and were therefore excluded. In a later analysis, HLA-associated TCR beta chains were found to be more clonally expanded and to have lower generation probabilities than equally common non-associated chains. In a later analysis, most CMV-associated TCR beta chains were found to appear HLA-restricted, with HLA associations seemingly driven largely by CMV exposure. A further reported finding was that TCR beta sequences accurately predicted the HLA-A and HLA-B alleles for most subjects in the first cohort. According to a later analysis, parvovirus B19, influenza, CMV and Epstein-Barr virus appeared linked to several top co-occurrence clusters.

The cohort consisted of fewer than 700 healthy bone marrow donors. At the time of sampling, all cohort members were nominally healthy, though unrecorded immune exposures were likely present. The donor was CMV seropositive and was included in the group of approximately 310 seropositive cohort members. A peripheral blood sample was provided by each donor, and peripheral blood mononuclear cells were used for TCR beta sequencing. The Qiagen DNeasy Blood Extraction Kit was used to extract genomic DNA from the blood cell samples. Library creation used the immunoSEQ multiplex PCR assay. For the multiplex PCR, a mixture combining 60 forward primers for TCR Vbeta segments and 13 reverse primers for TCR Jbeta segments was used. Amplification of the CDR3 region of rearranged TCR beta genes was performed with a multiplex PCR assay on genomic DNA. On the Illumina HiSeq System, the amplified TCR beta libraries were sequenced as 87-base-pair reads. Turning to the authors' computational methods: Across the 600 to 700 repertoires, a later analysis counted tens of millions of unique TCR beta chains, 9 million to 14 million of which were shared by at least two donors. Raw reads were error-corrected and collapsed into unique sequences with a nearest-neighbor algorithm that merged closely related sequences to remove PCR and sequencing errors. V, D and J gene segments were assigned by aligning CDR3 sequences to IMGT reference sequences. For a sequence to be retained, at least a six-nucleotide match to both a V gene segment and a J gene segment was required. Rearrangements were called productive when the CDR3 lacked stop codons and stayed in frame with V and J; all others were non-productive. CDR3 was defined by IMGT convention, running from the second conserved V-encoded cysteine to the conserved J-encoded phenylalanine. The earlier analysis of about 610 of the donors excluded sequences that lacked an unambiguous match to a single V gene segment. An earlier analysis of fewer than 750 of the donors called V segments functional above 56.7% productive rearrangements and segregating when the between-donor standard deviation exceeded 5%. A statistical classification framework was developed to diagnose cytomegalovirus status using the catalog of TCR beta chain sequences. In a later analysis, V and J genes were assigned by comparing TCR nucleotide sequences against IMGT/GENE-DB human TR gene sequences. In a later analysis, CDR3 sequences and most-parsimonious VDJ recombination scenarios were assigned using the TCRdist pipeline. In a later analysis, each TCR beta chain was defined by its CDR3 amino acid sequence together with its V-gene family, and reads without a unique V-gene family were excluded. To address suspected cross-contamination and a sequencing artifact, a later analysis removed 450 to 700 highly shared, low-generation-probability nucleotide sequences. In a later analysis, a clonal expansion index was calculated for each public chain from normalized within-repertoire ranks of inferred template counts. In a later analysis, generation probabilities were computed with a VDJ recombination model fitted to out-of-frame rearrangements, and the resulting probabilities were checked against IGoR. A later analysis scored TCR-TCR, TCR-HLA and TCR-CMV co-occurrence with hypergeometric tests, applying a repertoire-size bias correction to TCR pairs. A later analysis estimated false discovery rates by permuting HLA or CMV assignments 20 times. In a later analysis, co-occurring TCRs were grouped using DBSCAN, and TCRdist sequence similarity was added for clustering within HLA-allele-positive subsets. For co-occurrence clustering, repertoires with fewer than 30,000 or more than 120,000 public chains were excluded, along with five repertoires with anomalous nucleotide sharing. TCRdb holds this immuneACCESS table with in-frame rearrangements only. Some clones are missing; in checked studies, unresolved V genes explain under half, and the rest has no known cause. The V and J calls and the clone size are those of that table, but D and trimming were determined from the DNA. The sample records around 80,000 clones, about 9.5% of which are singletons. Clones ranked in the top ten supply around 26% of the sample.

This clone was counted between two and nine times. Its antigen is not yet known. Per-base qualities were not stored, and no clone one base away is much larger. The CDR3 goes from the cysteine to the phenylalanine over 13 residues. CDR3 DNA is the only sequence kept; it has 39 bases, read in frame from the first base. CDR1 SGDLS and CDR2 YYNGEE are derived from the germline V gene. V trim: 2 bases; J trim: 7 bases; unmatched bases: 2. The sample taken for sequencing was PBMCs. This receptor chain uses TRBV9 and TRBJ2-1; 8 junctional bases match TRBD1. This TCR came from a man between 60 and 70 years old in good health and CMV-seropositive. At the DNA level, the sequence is TGTGCCAGCAGCGTGACAGGGGATAATGAGCAGTTCTTC. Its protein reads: CASSVTGDNEQFF. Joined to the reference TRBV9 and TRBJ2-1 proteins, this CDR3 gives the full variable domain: DSGVTQTPKHLITATGQRVTLRCSPRSGDLSVYWYQQSLDQGLQFLIQYYNGEERAKGNILERFSAQQFPDLHSELNLSSLELGDSALYFCASSVTGDNEQFFGPGTRLTVL.